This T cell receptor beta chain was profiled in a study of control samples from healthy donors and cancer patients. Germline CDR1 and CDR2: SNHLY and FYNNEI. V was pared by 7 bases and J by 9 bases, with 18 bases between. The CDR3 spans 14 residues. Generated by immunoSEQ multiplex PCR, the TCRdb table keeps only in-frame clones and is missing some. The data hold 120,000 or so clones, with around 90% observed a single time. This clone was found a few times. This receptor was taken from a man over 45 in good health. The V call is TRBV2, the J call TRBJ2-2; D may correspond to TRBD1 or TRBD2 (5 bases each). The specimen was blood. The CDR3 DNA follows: TGTGCCAGCAAGGCGTCAGCCGGGGCCCGGGAGCTGTTTTTT. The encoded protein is CASKASAGARELFF.